This passage covers 17 T cell receptor beta chains from one sample sequenced in a study of high-grade serous ovarian cancer treatment subgroups. Tumor samples were obtained before definitive surgery or chemotherapy. Assay: immunoSEQ multiplex PCR; the TCRdb copy retains only in-frame clones and omits some. The sample records about 12,000 clones, 80% to 90% being singletons. The sample was tumor tissue. The receptors come from a human donor with high-grade serous ovarian cancer.

This chain joins TRBV5-4 and TRBJ2-3; maybe TRBD2 (6 bases). The CDR3 has 15 amino acids. Trimming took off 7 bases at V and 2 bases at J, with 17 bases between the two ends. In germline, CDR1 is SGHNT, CDR2 YYREEE (reference sequence). The CDR3 DNA follows: TGTGCCAGCGGCCCGGGGGAAGGAAACACAGATACGCAGTATTTT. Its protein product is CASGPGEGNTDTQYF.

V is TRBV19 and J is TRBJ1-6; the D is unclear. V dropped 3 bases and J dropped 6 bases, with 15 bases sitting between them. The CDR3 consists of 16 residues. Germline loops: CDR1 LNHDA, CDR2 SQIVND (reference sequence). Here the CDR3 reads CASSMGGRTVNSPLHF. For the CDR3, the DNA is TGTGCCAGTAGTATGGGCGGACGGACGGTTAATTCACCCCTCCACTTT.

The chain uses TRBV27 and TRBJ2-1; 13 bases match TRBD2. Germline trimming cut 5 bases from V and 8 bases from J; bases unmatched to any gene: 9. The CDR3 spans 16 residues. Per germline, CDR1 MNHEY and CDR2 SMNVEV (reference sequence). The CDR3 DNA reads TGTGCCAGCAGTCCTCGACTAGCGGGGGGCATGGATGAGCAGTTCTTC. As protein: CASSPRLAGGMDEQFF.

This clone was observed a few times. The V and J genes are TRBV9 and TRBJ1-1, with no clear D. The CDR3 spans 13 residues. CDR1 is SGDLS and CDR2 is YYNGEE in the germline V gene. Deletions cut 0 bases from V and 3 bases from J, with 6 bases between. The CDR3, as DNA: TGTGCCAGCAGCGTAGACGCGCACACTGAAGCTTTCTTT. Protein product: CASSVDAHTEAFF.

V is TRBV28 and J is TRBJ1-5; unclear D gene. CDR1 MDHEN and CDR2 SYDVKM come from the germline V gene. Deletions cut 2 bases from V and 2 bases from J, with 10 bases between. The CDR3 is 15 amino acids. The CDR3 sequence: CASSLEGLGNQPQHF. For the CDR3, the DNA is TGTGCCAGCAGTTTAGAAGGGTTGGGCAATCAGCCCCAGCATTTT.

V usage is TRBV18 and J usage is TRBJ1-6; tentative D call: TRBD1 (6 bases). The germline CDR1 and CDR2 sequences are KGHSH and LQKENI. Trimming cost V 2 bases and J 14 bases, with 16 bases left between them. The CDR3 spans 14 residues. The CDR3: CASSPMDSSSSLHF. The DNA for the CDR3 is TGTGCCAGCTCACCAATGGACAGCAGTTCTTCCCTCCACTTT. Filled out from reference TRBV18 and TRBJ1-6, the complete variable domain reads NAGVMQNPRHLVRRRGQEARLRCSPMKGHSHVYWYRQLPEEGLKFMVYLQKENIIDESGMPKERFSAEFPKEGPSILRIQQVVRGDSAAYFCASSPMDSSSSLHFGNGTRLTVT.

J is TRBJ2-3 and V is TRBV5-8; a weak D match, TRBD1 (7 bases). CDR1 is SGHTS, CDR2 YDEGEE, per germline. This CDR3 is 14 amino acids long. V lost 3 bases and J 5 bases, leaving 13 bases between the germline ends. CDR3 region: CASSSRQGGDTQYF. The DNA of the CDR3 is TGTGCCAGCAGCTCCCGACAGGGAGGAGATACGCAGTATTTT.

The V and J genes are TRBV7-9 and TRBJ2-3; 9 nucleotides agree with TRBD1. Looked up from germline, CDR1 is SEHNR and CDR2 is FQNEAQ (reference sequence). The CDR3 has 14 amino acids. V lost 5 bases to trimming and J lost 2 bases; unmatched junction nucleotides: 2. The CDR3 reads CASSGQGSTDTQYF. Here the CDR3 DNA reads TGTGCCAGCAGCGGACAGGGGTCCACAGATACGCAGTATTTT.

The chain joins TRBV7-2 to TRBJ2-7; D remains unclear. The ends were cut back, 2 bases at V and 7 bases at J, with 12 bases in the middle. The CDR3 contains 13 residues. Germline V lookup: CDR1 SGHTA, CDR2 FQGNSA. In DNA, the CDR3 is TGTGCCAGCAGCTTACGGCAGCCCGGGGAGCAGTACTTC. Protein product: CASSLRQPGEQYF.

Only one count was recorded for this clone. The CDR3 nucleotides are TGTGCCAGCAGTTTAGAGGGCGGGCAGCCCCAGCATTTT. This gives the protein CASSLEGGQPQHF. The rearrangement joins TRBV27 to TRBJ1-5; D call uncertain. V was cut by 2 bases and J by 7 bases, with 9 bases left in between. CDR1 and CDR2 from the germline V gene are MNHEY and SMNVEV (reference sequence). The CDR3 loop spans 13 amino acids.

This clone was seen once. This chain uses TRBV20-1 with TRBJ2-5; D is ambiguous. V was clipped by 5 bases and J by 3 bases, with 4 bases between them. The CDR3 length is 10 residues. Germline CDR1 is DFQATT and CDR2 is SNEGSKA (reference sequence). CDR3 nucleotide sequence: TGCAGTGCTTTAGAAGAGACCCAGTACTTC. Translating it yields CSALEETQYF.

This chain connects TRBV18 to TRBJ2-1; TRBD1 matches 11 bases. This CDR3 region has 17 residues. Trimming took 5 bases from V and 3 from J; bases not matched to a gene: 9. Germline V CDR1 and CDR2: KGHSH, LQKENI. Here the CDR3 DNA reads TGTGCCAGCTCATCATCCCCCGGGACAGGGGGCTACAATGAGCAGTTCTTC. Translation gives CASSSSPGTGGYNEQFF.

This rearrangement joins TRBV5-1 to TRBJ2-5, with D maybe TRBD2 (6 bases). The CDR3 has 16 amino acids. Trimming removed 5 bases from V and 3 bases from J, with 20 bases in between. Per germline, CDR1 SGHRS and CDR2 YFSETQ. Written as DNA, the CDR3 is TGCGCCAGCAGGACCCTAGGCAGCGGGCTTGAAGAGACCCAGTACTTC. Its protein is CASRTLGSGLEETQYF.

V usage is TRBV19 and J usage is TRBJ1-6; 7 nucleotides line up with TRBD1. The length of the CDR3 is 15 residues. Losses at the gene ends were 4 bases for V and 6 bases for J; bases not matched to a gene: 6. CDR1 and CDR2 (germline): LNHDA, SQIVND (reference sequence). CDR3 sequence: CASSTSGGINSPLHF. CDR3 DNA: TGTGCCAGTAGTACCTCAGGGGGAATTAATTCACCCCTCCACTTT.

There are a few counts of this clone. The CDR3 DNA follows: TGCGCCAGCAGCCCAAGCGGGGGGGCCCTCGACGAGCAGTACTTC. Encoded protein: CASSPSGGALDEQYF. The chain recombines TRBV4-1 with TRBJ2-7, with TRBD2 matching over 10 bases. This CDR3 comprises 15 residues. The J segment lost 5 bases and the V segment lost 4 bases, leaving 8 bases of the junction unmatched. Germline V gene sequence: CDR1 MGHRA, CDR2 YSYEKL.

V is TRBV30 and J is TRBJ2-2, with TRBD1 identical over 9 bases. Germline loops: CDR1 GTSNPN, CDR2 SVGIG (reference sequence). The CDR3 extends over 16 amino acids. The ends lost 0 bases at V and 4 bases at J; junction bases unmatched: 6. The CDR3 is CAWSVNRGQGTGELFF. The CDR3 DNA reads as TGTGCCTGGAGTGTGAATAGGGGACAGGGCACCGGGGAGCTGTTTTTT.

This clone was found once. The rearrangement links TRBV14 to TRBJ2-7; 9 positions agree with TRBD1. Germline assignment: CDR1 SGHDN and CDR2 FVKESK. The CDR3 has 16 amino acids. Trimming at V came to 3 bases and at J to 3 bases, leaving 9 bases not matched to a gene. CDR3 DNA: TGTGCCAGCAGCCAGCTTGGACAGGGGTTAATCTACGAGCAGTACTTC. This sequence encodes CASSQLGQGLIYEQYF.